In its sample, the clone carrying this T cell receptor (beta chain) was seen a few times. Its matching antigen is unknown. Per germline, CDR1 MNHNS and CDR2 SASEGT. The CDR3 has 16 residues. V was pared by 4 bases and J by 0 bases, with 13 bases between. A multiplex PCR was run with 60 Vbeta primers and 13 Jbeta primers. Repertoires were generated with immunoSEQ multiplex PCR, while TCRdb's copy carries only in-frame clones and drops some. The repertoire holds fewer than 250,000 clones, with approximately 80% as singletons. The data were obtained in a study of cytomegalovirus exposure and HLA in healthy donors. Study-level information: Sequencing of 150 million to 200 million T cells in an earlier analysis found 100 million to 140 million unique TCR beta sequences. Study findings and constraints: As a later analysis revealed, the rate of TCR association differed by HLA locus, with DRB1 most and HLA-C fewest. TCR beta V segments were, for the most part, productive about 87% or about 30% of the time in an earlier analysis.

The sample consisted of PBMCs. This TCR derives from a boy younger than 10 in good health and CMV-seronegative. This chain links TRBV6-1 with TRBJ1-3; D might be TRBD1 (5 bases). CDR3 coding DNA: TGTGCCAGCAGTGGTAAGACAGCCGCCTCTGGAAACACCATATATTTT. It is translated as CASSGKTAASGNTIYF.